This TCR beta chain derives from a study of tumor-infiltrating lymphocytes in primary liver carcinoma. The researchers obtained blood RNA from unsorted whole blood and also extracted germline DNA. Chronic HBV infection, which was untreated, was present in the patients. Trimming cost V 3 bases and J 7 bases, with 5 bases left between them. Germline lookup yields CDR1 SGHAT and CDR2 FQNNGV. This CDR3 is 11 amino acids long. This clonotype was seen repeatedly, ten times or more. The antigen remains undetermined. TCR beta cDNA was reverse-transcribed from approximately 0.45 ug of total RNA. The reaction used a constant-region primer and ProtoScript II reverse transcriptase. Generation of the TCR beta libraries relied on three nested multiplex PCR rounds using slightly modified ARM-PCR. TRBV1-TRBV30 forward primers paired with a C-beta reverse primer drove the first two PCR rounds, 10 cycles each. Each CDR3 protein is one row after TCRdb ran MiXCR on the multiplex PCR reads. The repertoire consists of about 180,000 distinct CDR3 sequences, with approximately 60% occurring once and the leading ten covering about 72%.

Overall study findings and caveats: The bulk unsorted samples meant that CD4+ and CD8+ repertoires went uncompared.

Input material: peripheral blood. V usage is TRBV11-2 and J usage is TRBJ2-3; no firm D call. The receptor comes from a middle-aged man with primary liver carcinoma and hepatitis B virus infection. CDR3 in amino acids: CASSFSYTQYF. The CDR3 nucleotides read TGTGCCAGCAGCTTCTCATATACGCAGTATTTT.